This T cell receptor beta chain emerged from a study of blood T cell repertoires in COVID-19. CDR3 length: 18 residues. In germline, CDR1 is MNHNS, CDR2 SASEGT. The V end was cut by 4 bases, the J end by 0 bases, with 19 bases between. Sequenced by immunoSEQ multiplex PCR; TCRdb stores in-frame clones only, minus some. Here the sample spans about 140,000 clones, about 86% being singletons. This clonotype was obtained from a woman aged 55-70 years with active or convalescent COVID-19. The V call is TRBV6-1, the J call TRBJ2-4; the D gene is possibly TRBD2 (5 bases). Material for sequencing was peripheral blood. Written as DNA, the CDR3 is TGTGCCAGCAGTGGCCGGGATGGGTCGTCGCTAGCCAAAAACATTCAGTACTTC. This translates into CASSGRDGSSLAKNIQYF.